The clone carrying this T cell receptor beta chain was picked up a small number of times. Antigen specificity is unknown. The V end lost 7 bases, the J end lost 9 bases, and 21 bases lay between the germline ends. The CDR3 is made up of 14 amino acids. CDR1 and CDR2 (germline): MNHNS, SASEGT. These data belong to a study of T-cell reconstitution after alpha-beta-depleted transplantation in children. Overall study findings and caveats: Newly produced T cells mostly accounted for T-cell counts and diversity one year post-transplant.

It was with unique molecular identifiers that the TCRbeta library was prepared. TCRdb re-analysed the PCR reads in MiXCR, keeping a single row per CDR3 protein. Of 700,000 to 850,000 distinct CDR3 sequences listed, about 15% are singletons. The material was PBMCs, mostly from graft donor cells, obtained 360 days after TCRalphabeta/CD19-depleted stem cell transplant. The chain is built from TRBV6-1 and TRBJ1-2, with a weak D call TRBD1 (5 bases). The TCR comes from a male patient under 18 who had a stem cell transplant for acute lymphoblastic leukemia, so the T cells may come from the graft donor. CDR3 residues: CASILNPHADSYTF. In DNA form, the CDR3 reads TGTGCCAGCATTCTTAACCCTCACGCGGACAGCTACACCTTC.